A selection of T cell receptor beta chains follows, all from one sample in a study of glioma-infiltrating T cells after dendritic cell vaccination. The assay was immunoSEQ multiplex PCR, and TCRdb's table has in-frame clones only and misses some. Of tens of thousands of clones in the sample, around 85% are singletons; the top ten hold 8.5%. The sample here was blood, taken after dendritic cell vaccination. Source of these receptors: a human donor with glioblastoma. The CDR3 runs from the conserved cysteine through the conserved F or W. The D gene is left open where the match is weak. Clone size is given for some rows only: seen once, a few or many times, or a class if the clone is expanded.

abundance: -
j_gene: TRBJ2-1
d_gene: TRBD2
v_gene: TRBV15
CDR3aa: CATSREAGGGARDEQFF
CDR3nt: TGTGCCACCAGCAGAGAAGCGGGCGGGGGGGCCCGGGATGAGCAGTTCTTC

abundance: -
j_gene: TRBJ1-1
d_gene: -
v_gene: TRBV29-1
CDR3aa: CSVEKGFTEAFF
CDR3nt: TGCAGCGTTGAAAAGGGGTTCACTGAAGCTTTCTTT

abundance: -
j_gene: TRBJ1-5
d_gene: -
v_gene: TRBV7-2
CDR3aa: CASSISRGPNQPQHF
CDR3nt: TGTGCCAGCAGCATTTCCAGGGGCCCCAATCAGCCCCAGCATTTT

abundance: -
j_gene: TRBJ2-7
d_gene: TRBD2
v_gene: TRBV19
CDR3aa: CASSIGLAGIYEQYF
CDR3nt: TGTGCCAGTAGTATAGGCCTAGCGGGAATATACGAGCAGTACTTC

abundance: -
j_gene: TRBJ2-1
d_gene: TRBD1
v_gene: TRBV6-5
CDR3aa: CASTRTGGGNEQFF
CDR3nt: TGTGCCAGCACCAGGACAGGAGGAGGCAATGAGCAGTTCTTC

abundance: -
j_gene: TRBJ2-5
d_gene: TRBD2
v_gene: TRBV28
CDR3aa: CASGTSEETQYF
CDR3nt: TGTGCCAGCGGGACTAGTGAGGAGACCCAGTACTTC

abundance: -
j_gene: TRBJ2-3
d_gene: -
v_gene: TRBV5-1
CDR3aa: CASSLGGSTDTQYF
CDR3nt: TGCGCCAGCAGCTTAGGCGGGAGCACAGATACGCAGTATTTT

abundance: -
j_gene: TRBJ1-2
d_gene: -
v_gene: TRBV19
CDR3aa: CASSITTSGYTF
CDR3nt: TGTGCCAGTAGCATAACCACTTCTGGCTACACCTTC

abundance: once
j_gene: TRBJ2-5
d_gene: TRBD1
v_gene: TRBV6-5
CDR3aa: CASSAGTGEKETQYF
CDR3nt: TGTGCCAGCAGCGCCGGGACAGGGGAAAAGGAGACCCAGTACTTC

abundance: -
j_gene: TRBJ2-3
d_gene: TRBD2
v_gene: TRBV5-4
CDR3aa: CASSSLLAGETDTQYF
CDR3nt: TGTGCCAGCAGCTCCCTACTAGCGGGAGAAACAGATACGCAGTATTTT

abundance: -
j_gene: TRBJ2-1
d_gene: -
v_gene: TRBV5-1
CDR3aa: CASSLAPGLTYNEQFF
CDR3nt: TGCGCCAGCAGCTTGGCTCCGGGACTGACCTACAATGAGCAGTTCTTC

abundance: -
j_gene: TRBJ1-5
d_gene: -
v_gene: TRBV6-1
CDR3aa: CASSEARGLPQHF
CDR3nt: TGTGCCAGCAGTGAAGCCAGGGGTTTGCCCCAGCATTTT

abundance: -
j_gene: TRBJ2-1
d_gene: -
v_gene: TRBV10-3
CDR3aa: CAITSSGLGYNEQFF
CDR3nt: TGTGCCATCACCTCCAGCGGCTTGGGGTACAATGAGCAGTTCTTC

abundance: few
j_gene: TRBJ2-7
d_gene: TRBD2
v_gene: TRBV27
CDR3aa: CASSPVLAGSYEQYF
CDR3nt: TGTGCCAGCAGTCCCGTACTAGCGGGATCTTACGAGCAGTACTTC

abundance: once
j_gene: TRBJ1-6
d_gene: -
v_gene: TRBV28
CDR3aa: CASSFRQNNSPLHF
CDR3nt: TGTGCCAGCAGTTTTCGACAGAATAATTCACCCCTCCACTTT

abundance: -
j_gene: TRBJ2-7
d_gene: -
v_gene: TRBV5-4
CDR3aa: CASTPGLNSYEQYF
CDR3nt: TGTGCCAGCACTCCAGGGCTGAACTCCTACGAGCAGTACTTC

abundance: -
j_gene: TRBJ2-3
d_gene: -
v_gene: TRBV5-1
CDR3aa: CASSPIAGAGTDTQYF
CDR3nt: TGCGCCAGCAGCCCCATTGCGGGGGCCGGCACAGATACGCAGTATTTT

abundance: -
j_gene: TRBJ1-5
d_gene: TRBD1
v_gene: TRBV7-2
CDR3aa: CASSLRGQSNQPQHF
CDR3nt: TGTGCCAGCAGCCTAAGGGGGCAGAGCAATCAGCCCCAGCATTTT

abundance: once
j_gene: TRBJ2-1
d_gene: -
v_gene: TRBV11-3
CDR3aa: CASSSLQDSDNEQFF
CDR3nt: TGTGCCAGCAGCTCATTACAGGACAGCGACAATGAGCAGTTCTTC

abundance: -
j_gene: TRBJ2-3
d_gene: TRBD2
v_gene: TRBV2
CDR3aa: CASYRLAGGRGGTDTQYF
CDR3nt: TGTGCCAGCTACCGACTAGCGGGGGGCCGAGGGGGCACAGATACGCAGTATTTT

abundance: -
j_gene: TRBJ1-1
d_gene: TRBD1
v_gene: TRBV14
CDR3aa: CASSLTVGQGRTEAFF
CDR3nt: TGTGCCAGCAGCCTCACCGTGGGACAGGGTCGTACTGAAGCTTTCTTT

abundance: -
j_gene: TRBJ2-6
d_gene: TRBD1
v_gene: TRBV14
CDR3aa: CASSPDRVVYGANVLTF
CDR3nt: TGTGCCAGCAGCCCCGACAGGGTGGTATATGGGGCCAACGTCCTGACTTTC

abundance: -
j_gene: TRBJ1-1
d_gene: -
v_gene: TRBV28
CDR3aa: CASSLGAVVPTEAFF
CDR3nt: TGTGCCAGCAGTTTAGGGGCGGTGGTCCCCACTGAAGCTTTCTTT

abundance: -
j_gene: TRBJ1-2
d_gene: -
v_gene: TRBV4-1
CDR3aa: CASSQDRNTRRDYGYTF
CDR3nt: TGCGCCAGCAGCCAAGATCGAAACACGCGCAGGGACTATGGCTACACCTTC

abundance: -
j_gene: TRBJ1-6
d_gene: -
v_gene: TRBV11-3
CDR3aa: CASSLTLNSPLHF
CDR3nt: TGTGCCAGCAGCCTAACCCTAAATTCACCCCTCCACTTT

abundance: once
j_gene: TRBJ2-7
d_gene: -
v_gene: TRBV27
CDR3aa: CASSGDSYEQYF
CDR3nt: TGTGCCAGCAGCGGGGACTCCTACGAGCAGTACTTC

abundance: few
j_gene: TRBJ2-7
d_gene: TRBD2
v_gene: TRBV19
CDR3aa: CASSIEDSGSYEQYF
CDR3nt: TGTGCCAGTAGTATAGAGGATAGCGGGAGCTACGAGCAGTACTTC

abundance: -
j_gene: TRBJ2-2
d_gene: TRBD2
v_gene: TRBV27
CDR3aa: CASKRGDGTGELFF
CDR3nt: TGTGCCAGCAAGCGGGGGGATGGCACCGGGGAGCTGTTTTTT

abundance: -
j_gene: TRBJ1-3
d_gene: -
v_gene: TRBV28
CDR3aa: CASSFTPNSGNTIYF
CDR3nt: TGTGCCAGCAGTTTTACACCAAACTCTGGAAACACCATATATTTT

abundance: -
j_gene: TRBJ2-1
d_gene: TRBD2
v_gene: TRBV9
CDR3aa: CASSVWASGRVDNEQFF
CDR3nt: TGTGCCAGCAGCGTCTGGGCTAGCGGGAGAGTCGACAATGAGCAGTTCTTC

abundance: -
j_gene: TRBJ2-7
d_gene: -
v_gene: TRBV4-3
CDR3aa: CASSQVITRETSYEQYF
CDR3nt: TGCGCCAGCAGCCAGGTTATCACTCGAGAGACTTCCTACGAGCAGTACTTC